The 28 T cell receptor beta chains below were found in one sample sequenced in a study of human thymus T cells. Here immunoSEQ multiplex PCR was the method, and the copy in TCRdb shows in-frame clones only, minus some. The sample includes more than 45,000 clones, approximately 95% seen only once; the top ten take around 6%. The sequenced material came from blood. All receptors derive from a boy less than two years old with a congenital heart defect but otherwise immunologically healthy.

V is TRBV12-2 and J is TRBJ1-3; the table's D call, TRBD1, has no DNA check behind it. TRBV12-2 is an annotated pseudogene. There are 17 residues in the CDR3. Written as DNA, the CDR3 is TGTGCAAGTCGCTTAGGGGGGCAGGGGCCCTCTGGAAACACCATATATTTT. Translating gives CASRLGGQGPSGNTIYF.

The chain has TRBV28 and TRBJ2-5, with 9 bases identical to TRBD2. This CDR3 is 19 amino acids long. V was clipped by 8 bases and J by 2 bases; unmatched bases: 21. CDR1 is MDHEN, CDR2 SYDVKM, per germline. CDR3 amino acids: CASGQLAGEGRGPQETQYF. In DNA, the CDR3 is TGTGCCAGCGGACAATTAGCGGGAGAGGGCCGGGGGCCACAAGAGACCCAGTACTTC.

This sequence joins TRBV7-9 and TRBJ1-2; 8 bases map to TRBD1. Germline trimming cut 4 bases from V and 4 bases from J; bases unmatched to any gene: 2. Germline CDR1 and CDR2: SEHNR and FQNEAQ (reference sequence). This CDR3 is built from 13 residues. CDR3 sequence: CASSSTGVYGYTF. Written as DNA, the CDR3 is TGTGCCAGCAGCTCGACAGGGGTCTATGGCTACACCTTC.

This chain joins TRBV5-1 and TRBJ2-7, with 13 bases that match TRBD2. The ends lost 4 bases at V and 0 bases at J; junction bases unmatched: 4. Germline CDR1 reads SGHRS; CDR2 reads YFSETQ. CDR3 size: 16 residues. CDR3 in amino acids: CASSPGTSGASYEQYF. DNA of the CDR3: TGCGCCAGCAGCCCGGGGACTAGCGGGGCCTCCTACGAGCAGTACTTC. The full variable domain, completed using reference TRBV5-1 and TRBJ2-7, is KAGVTQTPRYLIKTRGQQVTLSCSPISGHRSVSWYQQTPGQGLQFLFEYFSETQRNKGNFPGRFSGRQFSNSRSEMNVSTLELGDSALYLCASSPGTSGASYEQYFGPGTRLTVT.

The V gene is TRBV30, the J gene TRBJ2-1, with D possibly being TRBD1 (6 bases). This CDR3 is 14 amino acids long. Germline CDR1 reads GTSNPN; CDR2 reads SVGIG (reference sequence). The V end was cut by 4 bases, the J end by 4 bases, with 14 bases between. The DNA for the CDR3 is TGTGCCTGGACTATCGGGACACCTTACAATGAGCAGTTCTTC. Translating gives CAWTIGTPYNEQFF.

The chain uses TRBV4-3 and TRBJ2-5; no firm D call. Germline V gives CDR1 LGHNA, CDR2 YSLEER. This CDR3 has 15 residues. Trimming left V 4 bases short and J 2 bases short, with 14 bases between. The CDR3 nucleotides are TGCGCCAGCAGCCGCACCGCCCTAAATCAAGAGACCCAGTACTTC. Amino acids: CASSRTALNQETQYF.

The rearrangement links TRBV5-6 to TRBJ2-7; D may be TRBD1 (6 bases). Germline V gene data show CDR1 as SGHDT and CDR2 as YYEEEE. The CDR3 has 16 residues. Between the trimmed V and J ends, which lost 2 bases and 1 base, there was a span of 16 bases. The CDR3 region has the DNA TGTGCCAGCAGCTTTGGAACAGGGTGGGGTTCCTACGAGCAGTACTTC. This codes for CASSFGTGWGSYEQYF.

The V and J genes are TRBV9 and TRBJ2-1, with D possibly TRBD2 on 6 matching bases. In germline, CDR1 is SGDLS, CDR2 YYNGEE. V gave up 2 bases and J gave up 3 bases, with 15 bases separating them. This CDR3 comprises 16 residues. The CDR3 is CASSVGGAPLYNEQFF. In DNA, the CDR3 is TGTGCCAGCAGCGTCGGAGGGGCGCCCCTCTACAATGAGCAGTTCTTC.

This chain joins TRBV2 and TRBJ2-2, with D hard to call. Trimming took off 6 bases at V and 7 bases at J, with 12 bases between the two ends. CDR3 length equals 13 residues. Germline V gene sequence: CDR1 SNHLY, CDR2 FYNNEI. For the CDR3, the DNA is TGTGCCAGCAGGCAAGCACACGGCGGGGAGCTGTTTTTT. It translates to CASRQAHGGELFF.

The chain has TRBV13 and TRBJ2-5, with D perhaps matching TRBD2 (5 bases). V lost 3 bases to trimming and J lost 4 bases, with 15 bases between them. Germline V gene lookup returns CDR1 PRHDT and CDR2 FYEKMQ (reference sequence). The CDR3 totals 15 residues. The chain's CDR3 is CASSFVEAPPETQYF. The CDR3 DNA reads as TGTGCCAGCAGCTTCGTGGAGGCGCCCCCAGAGACCCAGTACTTC.

V gene TRBV28 combines with J gene TRBJ2-7; 11 positions agree with TRBD2. V dropped 4 bases and J dropped 5; count of bases not matched to a gene: 10. CDR1 and CDR2 from the germline V gene are MDHEN and SYDVKM. The length of the CDR3 is 16 residues. The CDR3 here is CASSSLHSGGVNEQYF. CDR3 coding DNA: TGTGCCAGCAGTTCGCTGCATAGCGGGGGGGTTAACGAGCAGTACTTC.

V is TRBV5-5 and J is TRBJ2-1; no clear D gene. In germline, CDR1 is SGHKS, CDR2 YYEKEE (reference sequence). The CDR3 sequence is 13 residues long. The V gene lost 0 bases and the J gene lost 8 bases, with 9 bases spanning the gap. In nucleotides, the CDR3 is TGTGCCAGCAGCTTGGCTCCCCGGTATGAGCAGTTCTTC. Amino acid sequence: CASSLAPRYEQFF.

The rearrangement links TRBV7-2 to TRBJ2-5, with TRBD2 matching over 8 bases. This CDR3 has 15 residues. Trimming cost V 1 base and J 7 bases; bases outside gene matches: 8. Germline V gene data show CDR1 as SGHTA and CDR2 as FQGNSA. CDR3 bases: TGTGCCAGCAGCTTAGTGCGGGGGGATGGAGTGACCCAGTACTTC. Residues: CASSLVRGDGVTQYF.

J is TRBJ2-5 and V is TRBV29-1, with 8 bases identical to TRBD1. V was pared by 6 bases and J by 5 bases, with 5 bases of the junction left unmatched. This CDR3 is built from 12 residues. The V gene's germline CDR1 is SQVTM and CDR2 ANQGSEA. The CDR3 loop reads CSVLTGVETQYF. CDR3 in DNA: TGCAGCGTACTGACAGGGGTTGAGACCCAGTACTTC.

The rearrangement uses TRBV5-1 and TRBJ2-7, with D perhaps TRBD1 (6 bases). Trimming removed 0 bases from V and 3 bases from J, with 10 bases in between. This CDR3 spans 14 amino acids. Germline lookup yields CDR1 SGHRS and CDR2 YFSETQ. The DNA of the CDR3 is TGCGCCAGCAGCTTGGGGTTACAGGGCTACGAGCAGTACTTC. Its translation is CASSLGLQGYEQYF.

This clone was recorded only once. V usage is TRBV27 and J usage is TRBJ1-6, with unresolved D. Deletions cut 6 bases from V and 2 bases from J, with 5 bases between. From germline, CDR1 is MNHEY and CDR2 SMNVEV (reference sequence). The CDR3 totals 13 residues. The CDR3 DNA is TGTGCCAGCAGGGGGACCTATAATTCACCCCTCCACTTT. Translated: CASRGTYNSPLHF.

CDR3 bases: TGTGCCAGCAGCGAAGGGGGTTGGGAGCAGTTCTTC. Amino acid sequence: CASSEGGWEQFF. The chain links TRBV9 to TRBJ2-1; weak D call: TRBD1 (6 bases). This CDR3 has 12 amino acids. Germline loops: CDR1 SGDLS, CDR2 YYNGEE. The V gene lost 3 bases and the J gene lost 10 bases, with 11 bases spanning the gap.

This clone was found once. The chain combines TRBV15 with TRBJ2-3; TRBD1 is a possible D gene (6 bases). Trimming removed 3 bases at V and 2 bases at J, with 9 bases between. Germline values: CDR1 LNHNV, CDR2 YYDKDF (reference sequence). The CDR3 has 14 residues. CDR3 coding DNA: TGTGCCACCAGCAGGGGACAAACCACAGATACGCAGTATTTT. Amino acid sequence: CATSRGQTTDTQYF.

This chain joins TRBV11-2 and TRBJ2-7, with D hard to call. CDR3 length: 12 amino acids. Deletions cut 5 bases from V and 7 bases from J, with 12 bases between. The germline V gene has CDR1 SGHAT and CDR2 FQNNGV. The CDR3 is CASSRAYREQYF. The CDR3 bases are TGTGCCAGCAGCCGAGCCTACCGGGAGCAGTACTTC.

The V call is TRBV27, the J call TRBJ2-7, with D possibly called TRBD1 or TRBD2 (5 bases each). The germline V gene has CDR1 MNHEY and CDR2 SMNVEV (reference sequence). The V end was cut by 5 bases, the J end by 3 bases, with 17 bases between. The CDR3 runs 15 residues. The CDR3 sequence is CASSGRPGPNYEQYF. The CDR3 DNA reads TGTGCCAGCAGTGGACGACCGGGACCCAACTACGAGCAGTACTTC.

The V call is TRBV9, the J call TRBJ2-3; 12 bases match TRBD2. The junction had 12 bases not matched to a gene; V was cut back by 3 bases and J by 4 bases. The CDR3 is 18 residues long. Germline V gene sequence: CDR1 SGDLS, CDR2 YYNGEE. CDR3 sequence: CASSDQPALAGGADTQYF. The CDR3 DNA is TGTGCCAGCAGCGATCAACCTGCACTAGCGGGGGGAGCAGATACGCAGTATTTT. Full variable domain (remainder filled in from reference TRBV9 and TRBJ2-3): DSGVTQTPKHLITATGQRVTLRCSPRSGDLSVYWYQQSLDQGLQFLIQYYNGEERAKGNILERFSAQQFPDLHSELNLSSLELGDSALYFCASSDQPALAGGADTQYFGPGTRLTVL.

V usage is TRBV7-9 and J usage is TRBJ2-7; 13 bases align to TRBD2. Germline V gene lookup returns CDR1 SEHNR and CDR2 FQNEAQ (reference sequence). This CDR3 is built from 17 residues. The V segment lost 5 bases and the J segment 2 bases; nucleotides outside the gene matches: 9. The CDR3 loop reads CASSGGLAGVLTYEQYF. The DNA of the CDR3 is TGTGCCAGCAGCGGTGGACTAGCGGGAGTATTGACCTACGAGCAGTACTTC.

A single count supports this clone. This chain connects TRBV19 to TRBJ1-5, with TRBD1 matching 7 bases. Germline V lookup: CDR1 LNHDA, CDR2 SQIVND (reference sequence). V gave up 4 bases and J gave up 4 bases; unmatched junction bases: 7. The length of the CDR3 is 15 residues. The CDR3 DNA sequence: TGTGCCAGTAGTACCCTGACAGGGTGGAATCAGCCCCAGCATTTT. It is translated as CASSTLTGWNQPQHF.

The chain couples TRBV5-1 to TRBJ1-1; D remains unclear. The V gene lost 0 bases and the J gene lost 1 base, with 7 bases spanning the gap. The CDR3 length is 14 residues. Per germline, CDR1 SGHRS and CDR2 YFSETQ. CDR3 residues: CASSLEVKNTEAFF. The CDR3 DNA reads as TGCGCCAGCAGCTTGGAAGTGAAGAACACTGAAGCTTTCTTT.

This sequence joins TRBV15 and TRBJ2-5; TRBD1 is a possible D gene (5 bases). V dropped 0 bases and J dropped 5 bases, with 10 bases sitting between them. The length of the CDR3 is 14 residues. Germline CDR1 LNHNV, CDR2 YYDKDF (reference sequence). DNA for the CDR3: TGTGCCACCAGCAGAGATGCAGGGCCTGAGACCCAGTACTTC. This codes for CATSRDAGPETQYF.

The chain joins TRBV5-1 to TRBJ2-3, with D possibly being TRBD2 (5 bases). Trimming cost V 2 bases and J 5 bases, with 12 bases left between them. CDR3 length: 14 amino acids. Germline assignment: CDR1 SGHRS and CDR2 YFSETQ. The CDR3 nucleotides are TGCGCCAGCAGCTTCGGCGGGCCGGTAGATACGCAGTATTTT. The encoded protein is CASSFGGPVDTQYF.

The chain joins TRBV5-6 to TRBJ2-3; 16 bases are a match to TRBD2. The CDR3 consists of 19 residues. Germline CDR1 reads SGHDT; CDR2 reads YYEEEE. J was trimmed by 3 bases and V by 1 base; bases with no gene match: 8. DNA for the CDR3: TGTGCCAGCAGCTTGCCCGGGACTAGCGGGGGGGCTTCTACAGATACGCAGTATTTT. Its translation: CASSLPGTSGGASTDTQYF.

The chain recombines TRBV12-5 with TRBJ2-5; D might be TRBD1 or TRBD2, each matching 5 bases. V lost 7 bases, J lost 5 bases, and 23 bases lay in between. This CDR3 region has 16 residues. The germline CDR1 and CDR2 sequences are LGHNT and FRNRAP. The CDR3 loop reads CASVLWAGDQGETQYF. CDR3 in DNA: TGTGCTAGTGTTCTTTGGGCCGGGGATCAGGGCGAGACCCAGTACTTC.